The sequence of this TCR beta chain was determined in a study of blood T cell repertoires in COVID-19 (TCRdb year 2020). Background on the whole study: Samples from collaborators originated in the United States, Italy and Spain and spanned both the acute and convalescent phases of COVID-19. The material from the prospective study consisted of cDNA or gDNA derived from T cells, B-cell-depleted T cells, or PBMCs. Deeply sampled blood TCRbeta repertoires from subjects exposed to, actively infected with, or recovered from COVID-19 were included in the dataset. A freely available public database, intended as a resource for researchers studying the immune response to SARS-CoV-2, is where the repertoires were released. The samples were drawn from the first 160 participants of the ongoing ImmuneRACE study and from over a thousand subjects provided by 6 global collaborators. Nearly every sample came with metadata listing a de-identified subject ID, COVID-19 status, age in years and sex. Where available, HLA class I and class II types were taken from metadata supplied by the sample provider and were not determined by assay-based typing. Summary of the overall study and its limitations: The quantity of clinical and demographic metadata differed by source and by participant and was supplied without curation.

Whole blood was collected in K2EDTA tubes by collaborating institutions according to the institutions' own protocols. For TCRbeta analysis, collaborator samples were shipped as frozen whole blood, as isolated PBMCs, or as DNA extracted from either sample type. The CDR3 runs 15 residues from the cysteine to the phenylalanine. Of all the DNA, just the CDR3 is kept, 45 bases in frame from base 1. At the junction V is shortened by 4 bases and J by 0 bases, with 9 bases in between. CDR1 KGHDR and CDR2 SFDVKD are derived from the germline V gene. About this clone itself: It has no known antigen specificity. No much larger clone exists at a distance of one base, and base qualities are not known.

The immunoSEQ Assay, a bias-controlled multiplex PCR, was used to amplify TCRbeta CDR3 regions from genomic DNA. Per the authors' processing: Within the assay, amplification of reference gene primers was used to estimate how many nucleated cells each sample contained. Sequence reads were collapsed and filtered to measure the absolute abundance of every unique TCRbeta CDR3 rearrangement. For each sample, productive Simpson clonality was calculated by taking the square root of Simpson's diversity index across productive rearrangements. The table comes from immuneACCESS by way of TCRdb, which keeps in-frame sequences with V and J called. Part of the clones is missing from these tables; in studies checked, under half for an unresolved V gene and the rest for unknown reasons. The D gene and trimming were derived from the DNA, and the V and J assignments and clone size from that table. The table for this sample lists 150,000 to 200,000 clones; 80% to 90% of them were counted only once. Roughly 9.1% of the sample is in the top ten clones.

This TCR was sampled from a man in his forties or fifties with active or convalescent COVID-19. Input material: peripheral blood. The chain was built from TRBV24-1 and TRBJ2-4, with a tentative D gene TRBD1 over 5 matching bases. CDR3 sequence: CATSDPRVAKNIQYF. The nucleotide sequence reads as follows: TGTGCCACCAGTGACCCCAGGGTAGCCAAAAACATTCAGTACTTC.